One T cell receptor beta chain is described in this entry. Its antigen is not identified. The record originates from a study of beta chain features in type 1 diabetes. The wider study: Patients looked much like healthy donors when it came to age, gender and cell yields.

Every isolated RNA sample was fully reverse transcribed, so sequencing captured expressed TCRB transcripts. Some clones are missing from TCRdb's copy, which holds only in-frame ones; the method was immunoSEQ multiplex PCR. The data contain approximately 130,000 clones, around 16% of them singletons. Germline CDR1 is SGDLS and CDR2 is YYNGEE. The V gene end was trimmed by 2 bases and the J gene end by 4 bases; junction bases not matched to a gene: 7. The CDR3 has 16 residues. Study results and limitations: TCRB CDR3 length was moderately but significantly reduced in all four CD4+ subsets of Type 1 diabetes patients. Insertions at VDJ junctions were less frequent in type 1 diabetes patients. These patients also deleted more nucleotides at the same junctions.

Sequenced input: central memory CD4+ T cells from blood. The chain links TRBV9 to TRBJ2-5; 11 positions agree with TRBD2. The receptor was derived from a man aged 18 to 35 with type 1 diabetes. DNA of the CDR3: TGTGCCAGCAGCGTTAGCGGGAGGGCAGTGGGAGAGACCCAGTACTTC. The encoded protein is CASSVSGRAVGETQYF.